This paragraph covers one TCR beta chain sequence. Its target is unknown. This specimen belongs to a study of T cell responses to AZD1222 COVID-19 vaccine. It was second doses at about 4 or about 12 weeks that were pooled. V dropped 6 bases and J dropped 0 bases, with 15 bases sitting between them. The V gene's germline CDR1 is MDHEN and CDR2 SYDVKM. The CDR3 sequence is 16 residues long. Here immunoSEQ multiplex PCR was the method, and the copy in TCRdb shows in-frame clones only, minus some. The sample has about 110,000 clones; about 90% are singletons. Study outcomes and limitations: Sampling that yielded the repertoires occurred only after the peak T cell response. White British ancestry dominated among donors, who included more females, and clonal diversity was possibly underestimated.

Sequenced here: peripheral blood, sampled 28 days after the second AZD1222 dose. This TCR came from an adult who received the AZD1222 COVID-19 vaccine. The V gene is TRBV28, the J gene TRBJ2-1, with D unclear. CDR3 protein: CASREAGRSSYNEQFF. In DNA form, the CDR3 reads TGTGCCAGCAGAGAGGCTGGCCGAAGCTCCTACAATGAGCAGTTCTTC.